Each of the 32 T cell receptor beta chains below was sequenced from the same sample in a study of blood T cell repertoires in COVID-19. The method was immunoSEQ multiplex PCR; TCRdb's version includes in-frame clones alone and lacks a portion of them. The repertoire consists of 300,000 to 400,000 clones, with about 93% occurring once and the leading ten covering 2.5% to 4%. The specimen was peripheral blood. These receptors originate from a woman under 30 who had recovered from COVID-19.

This chain's CDR3 is CASTRDRAANYGYTF. DNA for the CDR3: TGTGCCAGTACCCGAGACAGGGCGGCTAACTATGGCTACACCTTC. The gene calls are TRBV19 and TRBJ1-2; 7 bases are shared with TRBD1. The CDR3 is 15 amino acids. Trimming cost V 7 bases and J 0 bases; bases outside gene matches: 8. The germline V gene encodes CDR1 LNHDA and CDR2 SQIVND (reference sequence).

This chain joins TRBV4-3 and TRBJ1-1; unclear D gene. The CDR3 extends over 20 amino acids. Trimming stripped 2 bases from V and 2 bases from J, with 27 bases between. The germline gives CDR1 LGHNA, CDR2 YSLEER. This chain's CDR3 is CASSQSNPSGSRVRNTEAFF. DNA for the CDR3: TGCGCCAGCAGCCAATCGAATCCCTCCGGGAGTAGGGTGCGAAACACTGAAGCTTTCTTT.

This chain joins TRBV27 and TRBJ2-1, with 11 bases fitting TRBD2. Germline V CDR1 and CDR2: MNHEY, SMNVEV (reference sequence). The CDR3 has 17 amino acids. V shed 2 bases and J 11 bases; nucleotides not matched to a gene: 14. The CDR3 DNA is TGTGCCAGCAGTTTACGCGCTAGCGGGAGGATTACAATGAAGCAGTTCTTC. This codes for CASSLRASGRITMKQFF.

The chain is built from TRBV4-3 and TRBJ1-1, with D possibly matching TRBD1 (6 bases). V lost 5 bases to trimming and J lost 4 bases, with 23 bases between them. This CDR3 spans 17 amino acids. Per germline, CDR1 LGHNA and CDR2 YSLEER. The CDR3 region has the DNA TGCGCCAGCAGCTTTTCCGGGACATCAAAGTGGGTCACTGAAGCTTTCTTT. Translated: CASSFSGTSKWVTEAFF.

The V and J genes are TRBV9 and TRBJ1-3; weak D call: TRBD1 (6 bases). Trimming removed 0 bases at V and 4 bases at J, with 11 bases between. The CDR3 consists of 15 residues. Germline-derived CDR1 and CDR2 are SGDLS and YYNGEE. Written as DNA, the CDR3 is TGTGCCAGCAGCGTAGCTACAGGGTCGGGAAACACCATATATTTT. Translated: CASSVATGSGNTIYF.

The chain has TRBV13 and TRBJ1-2; 8 bases match TRBD1. With 2 bases clipped from V and 4 bases from J, the junction kept 3 bases outside the gene matches. Looked up from germline, CDR1 is PRHDT and CDR2 is FYEKMQ (reference sequence). The CDR3 loop spans 14 amino acids. This CDR3 reads CASSLQGAGYGYTF. The CDR3 DNA sequence: TGTGCCAGCAGCTTACAGGGGGCTGGCTATGGCTACACCTTC.

This clone was seen only a few times. The chain recombines TRBV6-5 with TRBJ1-6, with D possibly matching TRBD1 (6 bases). CDR3 length: 14 amino acids. Per the germline V gene, CDR1 is MNHEY and CDR2 is SVGAGI. V lost 6 bases and J lost 8, with 14 bases in between. CDR3 region: CASSLQGGYSPLHF. The CDR3, as DNA: TGTGCCAGCAGCTTACAGGGAGGGTATTCACCCCTCCACTTT.

The chain is built from TRBV19 and TRBJ2-1; TRBD2 matches at 7 bases. The germline CDR1 and CDR2 sequences are LNHDA and SQIVND (reference sequence). CDR3 length: 14 amino acids. With V trimmed by 5 bases and J by 12 bases, 13 bases remained unmatched. CDR3 sequence: CASSREGGPFVQFF. As DNA, the CDR3 is TGTGCCAGTAGTCGAGAGGGAGGGCCCTTTGTGCAGTTCTTC.

The genes are TRBV10-1 and TRBJ2-2, with 9 bases identical to TRBD1. Germline V gene data show CDR1 as WNHNN and CDR2 as SYGVQD (reference sequence). V gave up 7 bases and J gave up 5 bases; unmatched junction bases: 11. This CDR3 contains 16 residues. CDR3 coding DNA: TGCGCCAGCACTTACCGACAGGGGGGGAGGACCGGGGAGCTGTTTTTT. It yields the protein CASTYRQGGRTGELFF.

The sample holds one count of this clone. The genes are TRBV7-9 and TRBJ1-5, with D possibly matching TRBD1 (5 bases). The CDR3 is made up of 15 amino acids. The V gene's germline CDR1 is SEHNR and CDR2 FQNEAQ (reference sequence). The V end was cut by 5 bases, the J end by 2 bases, with 13 bases between. The DNA for the CDR3 is TGTGCCAGCAGCAAAGCGGGGGGAGGCAATCAGCCCCAGCATTTT. Translation gives CASSKAGGGNQPQHF. Based on the CDR3 plus reference TRBV7-9 and TRBJ1-5, the full variable domain is DTGVSQNPRHKITKRGQNVTFRCDPISEHNRLYWYRQTLGQGPEFLTYFQNEAQLEKSRLLSDRFSAERPKGSFSTLEIQRTEQGDSAMYLCASSKAGGGNQPQHFGDGTRLSIL.

The V and J genes are TRBV15 and TRBJ2-3, with 9 nucleotides matching TRBD2. From germline, CDR1 is LNHNV and CDR2 YYDKDF (reference sequence). This CDR3 is 16 amino acids long. The V gene end was trimmed by 4 bases and the J gene end by 7 bases; junction bases not matched to a gene: 12. CDR3 sequence (DNA): TGTGCCACCAGCAAAGCAGGGACTAGCTTCCCCTATACGCAGTATTTT. It encodes CATSKAGTSFPYTQYF.

The V gene is TRBV19, the J gene TRBJ2-1; no clear D gene. The V gene's germline CDR1 is LNHDA and CDR2 SQIVND (reference sequence). The length of the CDR3 is 14 residues. V dropped 7 bases and J dropped 1 base, with 11 bases sitting between them. The CDR3 DNA reads TGTGCCAGTACAATCACAGATTCCTACAATGAGCAGTTCTTC. As protein: CASTITDSYNEQFF. Full variable domain (rest looked up from reference TRBV19 and TRBJ2-1): DGGITQSPKYLFRKEGQNVTLSCEQNLNHDAMYWYRQDPGQGLRLIYYSQIVNDFQKGDIAEGYSVSREKKESFPLTVTSAQKNPTAFYLCASTITDSYNEQFFGPGTRLTVL.

The chain has TRBV2 and TRBJ2-1; 14 positions match TRBD2. J was trimmed by 7 bases and V by 6 bases; bases with no gene match: 11. Germline V gene lookup returns CDR1 SNHLY and CDR2 FYNNEI. The CDR3 runs 17 residues. The CDR3 DNA follows: TGTGCCAGCAGAGCCCGCTCGACTAGCGGGAGGGGAAATGAGCAGTTCTTC. It encodes CASRARSTSGRGNEQFF. Complete variable domain (other parts from reference TRBV2 and TRBJ2-1): EPEVTQTPSHQVTQMGQEVILRCVPISNHLYFYWYRQILGQKVEFLVSFYNNEISEKSEIFDDQFSVERPDGSNFTLKIRSTKLEDSAMYFCASRARSTSGRGNEQFFGPGTRLTVL.

The rearrangement links TRBV27 to TRBJ1-6; 8 positions agree with TRBD1. The germline gives CDR1 MNHEY, CDR2 SMNVEV (reference sequence). This CDR3 is 14 amino acids long. The V gene end was trimmed by 6 bases and the J gene end by 10 bases; junction bases not matched to a gene: 8. Here the CDR3 reads CASRDRDLRSPLHF. In nucleotides, the CDR3 is TGTGCCAGCAGGGACAGGGATCTTCGGTCACCCCTCCACTTT.

The chain recombines TRBV11-3 with TRBJ1-1; the D is unclear. This CDR3 region has 14 residues. Trimming removed 0 bases from V and 4 bases from J, with 9 bases in between. The germline CDR1 and CDR2 sequences are SGHNT and YENEEA. The CDR3 bases are TGTGCCAGCAGCTTAGAATCGCGGGTCACTGAAGCTTTCTTT. Its translation: CASSLESRVTEAFF.

This clone was seen a handful of times. The chain combines TRBV29-1 with TRBJ1-2, with unresolved D. Germline V gives CDR1 SQVTM, CDR2 ANQGSEA. The CDR3 spans 17 residues. V lost 3 bases and J 1 base, leaving 21 bases between the germline ends. CDR3 residues: CSVDKSSYPTVNYGYTF. DNA for the CDR3: TGCAGCGTTGATAAAAGTTCTTACCCTACTGTTAACTATGGCTACACCTTC.

The genes are TRBV11-3 and TRBJ1-6; no clear D gene. The CDR3 consists of 14 residues. Trimming pared 6 bases from V and 7 bases from J, leaving 13 bases between. CDR1 SGHNT and CDR2 YENEEA come from the germline V gene. This CDR3 reads CASSTVGRNSPLHF. As DNA, the CDR3 is TGTGCCAGCAGTACGGTGGGCAGGAATTCACCCCTCCACTTT. The full variable domain, in which reference TRBV11-3 and TRBJ1-6 provide the parts outside the CDR3, is EAGVVQSPRYKIIEKKQPVAFWCNPISGHNTLYWYLQNLGQGPELLIRYENEEAVDDSQLPKDRFSAERLKGVDSTLKIQPAELGDSAVYLCASSTVGRNSPLHFGNGTRLTVT.

V usage is TRBV12-5 and J usage is TRBJ1-3, with D perhaps matching TRBD1 (5 bases). The V end was cut by 6 bases, the J end by 2 bases, with 8 bases between. The CDR3 totals 13 residues. Germline V CDR1 and CDR2: LGHNT, FRNRAP. The CDR3 DNA follows: TGTGCTAGTGGGGCAGGGACTGGAAACACCATATATTTT. This translates into CASGAGTGNTIYF.

The chain links TRBV29-1 to TRBJ1-2, with D perhaps TRBD1 (5 bases). Per the germline V gene, CDR1 is SQVTM and CDR2 is ANQGSEA. This CDR3 has 12 residues. V was cut by 7 bases and J by 7 bases, with 16 bases left in between. The CDR3 loop is CSADGRGLGYTF. The CDR3, as DNA: TGCAGCGCTGACGGACGGGGACTTGGCTACACCTTC. Combining the CDR3 with reference TRBV29-1 and TRBJ1-2 gives the whole variable domain SAVISQKPSRDICQRGTSLTIQCQVDSQVTMMFWYRQQPGQSLTLIATANQGSEATYESGFVIDKFPISRPNLTFSTLTVSNMSPEDSSIYLCSADGRGLGYTFGSGTRLTVV.

This clone occurred a few times. CDR3 sequence: CASSSTTPTDTQYF. CDR3 nucleotide sequence: TGTGCCAGCAGCTCGACTACTCCCACAGATACGCAGTATTTT. The V gene is TRBV7-9, the J gene TRBJ2-3; D may be TRBD2 (5 bases). Germline CDR1 is SEHNR and CDR2 is FQNEAQ (reference sequence). With 4 bases removed from V and 2 bases from J, the gap between germline ends came to 10 bases. This CDR3 is built from 14 residues.

There are a few counts of this clone. This sequence joins TRBV9 and TRBJ1-4; D is perhaps TRBD1 (5 bases). CDR3 length equals 15 residues. Germline lookup yields CDR1 SGDLS and CDR2 YYNGEE. V was cut by 3 bases and J by 4 bases, with 13 bases left in between. As DNA, the CDR3 is TGTGCCAGCAGCGCCGCCCGGGGGAGTAATGAAAAACTGTTTTTT. Protein product: CASSAARGSNEKLFF.

The chain is built from TRBV30 and TRBJ1-6; perhaps TRBD1 as D (6 bases). This CDR3 comprises 14 residues. Germline V gives CDR1 GTSNPN, CDR2 SVGIG (reference sequence). V lost 2 bases, J lost 7 bases, and 12 bases lay in between. As DNA, the CDR3 is TGTGCCTGGAGTAAACGGACAGACAATTCACCCCTCCACTTT. Its protein is CAWSKRTDNSPLHF.

The chain couples TRBV6-5 to TRBJ1-5; no firm D call. Trimming took 6 bases from V and 3 from J, leaving 12 bases between them. The germline gives CDR1 MNHEY, CDR2 SVGAGI. CDR3 length: 14 residues. The DNA of the CDR3 is TGTGCCAGCAGCCGGGAGGCGCCCAATCAGCCCCAGCATTTT. The encoded protein is CASSREAPNQPQHF.

The rearrangement uses TRBV5-1 and TRBJ2-1, with 11 bases lining up with TRBD2. V trimming: 4 bases; J trimming: 2 bases; junction bases outside the gene matches: 8. Germline V CDR1 and CDR2: SGHRS, YFSETQ. The CDR3 totals 17 residues. Here the CDR3 reads CASSIPSGRTTYNEQFF. CDR3 in DNA: TGCGCCAGCAGCATACCTAGCGGGAGGACCACCTACAATGAGCAGTTCTTC.

The rearrangement uses TRBV18 and TRBJ2-7, with TRBD2 matching 9 bases. With V trimmed by 4 bases and J by 0 bases, 7 bases remained unmatched. Germline CDR1 reads KGHSH; CDR2 reads LQKENI. The CDR3 is 16 amino acids. CDR3 nucleotide sequence: TGTGCCAGCTCACAGACTAGCGGTCCGAGCTCCTACGAGCAGTACGTC. Amino acids: CASSQTSGPSSYEQYV.

This clone occurred a few times. This rearrangement joins TRBV2 to TRBJ2-1, with 14 bases lining up with TRBD2. Germline lookup yields CDR1 SNHLY and CDR2 FYNNEI. The V and J ends lost 1 base and 10 bases, in that order; junction bases with no gene match: 3. The CDR3 covers 15 residues. CDR3 bases: TGTGCCAGCAGTGAAGTGACTAGCGGGAGGGGGGAGCAGTTCTTC. Translation: CASSEVTSGRGEQFF.

The count of this clone is one. The chain couples TRBV12-5 to TRBJ2-1, with TRBD2 identical over 7 bases. The V and J ends lost 0 bases and 1 base, in that order; junction bases with no gene match: 3. The CDR3 extends over 16 amino acids. Per germline, CDR1 LGHNT and CDR2 FRNRAP. CDR3 nucleotide sequence: TGTGCTAGTGGTTTGGTACTAGCGCGATCCTACAATGAGCAGTTCTTC. Its protein is CASGLVLARSYNEQFF.

The genes are TRBV11-2 and TRBJ2-1; 11 bases map to TRBD2. The CDR3 runs 18 residues. Germline CDR1 and CDR2: SGHAT and FQNNGV. Losses at the gene ends were 4 bases for V and 0 bases for J; bases not matched to a gene: 8. The CDR3, as DNA: TGTGCCAGCAGCTCCCAACGACTAGCGGGGAGCTCCTACAATGAGCAGTTCTTC. This codes for CASSSQRLAGSSYNEQFF.

Details on this clone: This same CDR3 is encoded by further DNA sequences in the sample. This chain joins TRBV5-1 and TRBJ2-2; D may be TRBD1 (6 bases). The germline V gene encodes CDR1 SGHRS and CDR2 YFSETQ. CDR3 size: 14 residues. With 4 bases removed from V and 2 bases from J, the gap between germline ends came to 9 bases. The CDR3 region is CASSPDSNTGELFF. In DNA, the CDR3 is TGCGCCAGCAGCCCGGACAGTAACACCGGGGAGCTGTTTTTT.

The J gene is TRBJ2-7, the V gene TRBV2; D is uncertain. The CDR3 covers 12 residues. Germline V gene sequence: CDR1 SNHLY, CDR2 FYNNEI. Trimming removed 4 bases at V and 2 bases at J, with 6 bases between. CDR3 in amino acids: CASSVQAYEQYV. The DNA for the CDR3 is TGTGCCAGCAGTGTCCAGGCCTACGAGCAGTACGTC.

The chain couples TRBV4-3 to TRBJ1-4; 7 bases match TRBD1. This CDR3 is built from 14 residues. The germline CDR1 and CDR2 sequences are LGHNA and YSLEER. The V segment lost 6 bases and the J segment 7 bases; nucleotides outside the gene matches: 8. The CDR3 region is CASSIRGAREKLFF. The DNA of the CDR3 is TGCGCCAGCAGTATCAGGGGGGCGCGTGAAAAACTGTTTTTT.

CDR3 region: CASSYLGRAFDEAFF. CDR3 DNA sequence: TGTGCCAGCAGTTACCTAGGCAGGGCATTTGATGAAGCTTTCTTT. The chain carries TRBV6-5 and TRBJ1-1, with D perhaps matching TRBD1 (5 bases). The CDR3 is 15 residues long. V was cut by 2 bases and J by 7 bases, with 17 bases left in between. Germline V gene lookup returns CDR1 MNHEY and CDR2 SVGAGI.